A selection of T cell receptor beta chains follows, all from one sample in a study of patients and donors after allogeneic stem cell transplantation. Each CDR3 protein gets one entry after TCRdb re-called the RT-PCR reads with MiXCR. The profile covers roughly 230,000 distinct CDR3 sequences, with 13% to 15% appearing a single time and roughly 11% taken by the ten largest. Sequencing was done on a sample of blood, either unsorted or a sorted T cell fraction (not recorded which). The receptors come from a human donor who was either an allogeneic HSCT recipient or a stem cell or donor lymphocyte infusion donor (not recorded which). It is not recorded whose cells these are; they may come from a transplant donor. Both conserved end residues are part of each CDR3. The D gene is left open where the match is weak. A row's size may be missing; if present it is once, few, many or a size class.

j_call v_call clone_size d_call cdr3_length cdr3_aa cdr3_nt
TRBJ1-6 TRBV12-3/TRBV12-4 few NA 12 CASSLAYSPLHF TGTGCCAGCAGTTTAGCGTATTCACCCCTCCACTTT
TRBJ2-7 TRBV11-3 NA NA 15 CASSPDSIPGHEQYF TGTGCCAGCAGCCCCGACAGTATCCCCGGTCACGAGCAGTACTTC
TRBJ2-7 TRBV6-5 NA TRBD2 16 CASSYGTSGKAYEQYF TGTGCCAGCAGTTACGGGACTAGCGGGAAAGCGTACGAGCAGTACTTC
TRBJ2-2 TRBV7-8 few TRBD1 13 CASSDRGAGELFF TGTGCCAGCAGCGACAGGGGGGCCGGGGAGCTGTTTTTT
TRBJ1-2 TRBV20-1 NA NA 15 CSARATRKKAYGYTF TGCAGTGCTAGAGCGACCAGGAAGAAAGCCTATGGCTACACCTTC
TRBJ2-3 TRBV6-5 NA TRBD2 15 CASSYSGSYVDTQYF TGTGCCAGCAGTTACAGCGGGAGCTACGTCGATACGCAGTATTTT
TRBJ1-2 TRBV4-2 NA TRBD1 14 CASSSTGTGRFYTF TGTGCCAGCAGCTCCACCGGGACAGGGCGATTTTACACCTTC
TRBJ2-3 TRBV9 NA NA 15 CASSVGAVHTDTQYF TGTGCCAGCAGCGTAGGGGCGGTACACACAGATACGCAGTATTTT
TRBJ2-2 TRBV18 many NA 14 CASSPRQNTGELFF TGTGCCAGCTCACCGCGACAGAACACCGGGGAGCTGTTTTTT
TRBJ2-5 TRBV18 NA TRBD2 17 CASSPGRGLASQETQYF TGTGCCAGCTCACCAGGACGGGGACTAGCGTCCCAAGAGACCCAGTACTTC
TRBJ2-1 TRBV20-1 NA TRBD2 16 CSAISQAGDVNDEQFF TGCAGTGCTATAAGCCAAGCGGGAGACGTTAACGATGAGCAGTTCTTC
TRBJ2-1 TRBV20-1 few NA 13 CSASAGLGDEQFF TGCAGTGCTAGCGCGGGACTCGGGGATGAGCAGTTCTTC
TRBJ1-2 TRBV18 NA NA 13 CASSPRQGDGYTF TGTGCCAGCTCACCACGCCAGGGAGATGGCTACACCTTC
TRBJ2-2 TRBV12-3/TRBV12-4 many TRBD2 16 CASSLPAGINTGELFF TGTGCCAGCAGTTTACCAGCGGGGATAAACACCGGGGAGCTGTTTTTT
TRBJ1-5 TRBV6-1 many NA 14 CASWGGKSNQPQHF TGTGCCAGCTGGGGGGGAAAAAGCAATCAGCCCCAGCATTTT
TRBJ2-4 TRBV29-1 many NA 13 CSVAARSRNIQYF TGCAGCGTTGCGGCCCGGTCTAGAAACATTCAGTACTTC
TRBJ2-2 TRBV5-1 few NA 15 CASSLSPGTTGELFF TGCGCCAGCAGCTTGTCTCCGGGGACCACCGGGGAGCTGTTTTTT
TRBJ2-3 TRBV5-1 NA TRBD1 15 CASSPGQVGIDTQYF TGCGCCAGCAGCCCGGGACAGGTAGGAATAGATACGCAGTATTTT
TRBJ1-6 TRBV19 few NA 15 CASSTPDRRNSPLHF TGTGCCAGTAGTACCCCCGACAGGAGAAATTCACCCCTCCACTTT
TRBJ2-3 TRBV12-3/TRBV12-4 NA TRBD2 14 CASMRREGRNTQYF TGTGCCAGTATGCGGCGGGAGGGCCGGAATACGCAGTATTTT
TRBJ2-5 TRBV13 many TRBD2 12 CASSRLAETQYF TGTGCCAGCAGCCGACTAGCGGAGACCCAGTACTTC
TRBJ2-2 TRBV18 NA TRBD1 14 CASSRDRATGELFF TGTGCCAGCTCACGGGACAGGGCGACCGGGGAGCTGTTTTTT
TRBJ1-2 TRBV7-9 NA NA 15 CASSSRDTINYGYTF TGTGCCAGCAGCTCCCGGGACACCATCAACTATGGCTACACCTTC
TRBJ2-5 TRBV3-1 many NA 14 CASSQAQGWETQYF TGTGCCAGCAGCCAAGCTCAGGGTTGGGAGACCCAGTACTTC
TRBJ1-6 TRBV6-5 NA NA 14 CASSSSDDNSPLHF TGTGCCAGCAGTTCTTCAGATGATAATTCACCCCTCCACTTT
TRBJ1-5 TRBV12-3/TRBV12-4 many NA 14 CASSPGGGNQPQHF TGTGCCAGCAGTCCCGGGGGGGGCAATCAGCCCCAGCATTTT
TRBJ1-1 TRBV30 few NA 11 CAWGGDTEAFF TGTGCCTGGGGGGGGGACACTGAAGCTTTCTTT
TRBJ1-4 TRBV14 many NA 15 CASSRVDSINEKLFF TGTGCCAGCAGCCGCGTGGACAGTATAAATGAAAAACTGTTTTTT
TRBJ2-7 TRBV5-1 many TRBD2 17 CASSLGLAGRSSYEQYF TGCGCCAGCAGCTTGGGGTTAGCGGGAAGGAGCTCCTACGAGCAGTACTTC
TRBJ1-2 TRBV20-1 many TRBD1 15 CSARTPGTGVYGYTF TGCAGTGCTAGGACCCCCGGGACAGGGGTGTATGGCTACACCTTC
TRBJ1-4 TRBV29-1 few NA 13 CSVARGPNEKLFF TGCAGCGTTGCGAGGGGACCTAATGAAAAACTGTTTTTT
TRBJ2-3 TRBV4-1 few NA 16 CASSQDSPGATDTQYF TGCGCCAGCAGCCAAGATAGCCCGGGGGCCACAGATACGCAGTATTTT
TRBJ1-2 TRBV6-5 few NA 14 CASSYGLEGYGYTF TGTGCCAGCAGTTACGGTTTGGAGGGATATGGCTACACCTTC
TRBJ2-3 TRBV20-1 NA TRBD2 14 CSAMVAGVEDTQYF TGCAGTGCTATGGTAGCGGGGGTTGAAGATACGCAGTATTTT
TRBJ2-3 TRBV5-1 NA NA 15 CASKSMGGYTDTQYF TGCGCCAGCAAGTCGATGGGGGGCTACACAGATACGCAGTATTTT
TRBJ1-4 TRBV5-1 many NA 15 CASSLEGRTDEKLFF TGCGCCAGCAGCTTGGAAGGGAGAACGGATGAAAAACTGTTTTTT